These 8 T cell receptor beta chains share one sample of origin, sequenced in a study of spatial heterogeneity in lung cancer (dated by TCRdb to the late 2010s). The sample's time point label, in plain terms: sample taken at primary tumor resection. Without any cell sorting, TCR sequencing was performed on whole RNA extracted either from tumor and nontumor lung tissue or from cryopreserved PBMC samples. The library was generated by 5' RACE. The listed sequencing device is NextSeq 500. TCRdb reanalyzed the raw reads on its own, using fastp at Q25 for trimming and MiXCR for clone calling, and kept in-frame beta chains. CDR3 protein sequences are deduplicated, and each keeps its most common genes and DNA. The sample table contains roughly 79,000 distinct CDR3 sequences; only one count was recorded for about 12% of them. In total, the top ten clones hold approximately 4.2% of the sample. The material sequenced was PBMCs, taken at surgery. The receptors shown here come from a male donor with early-stage non-small cell lung cancer.

Only a few counts were recorded for this clonotype. This chain connects TRBV11-1 to TRBJ2-1; 7 nucleotides agree with TRBD1. CDR1 is SGHAT, CDR2 FQDESV, per germline (reference sequence). V shed 4 bases, J shed 8 bases, and the junction held 11 bases outside the gene matches. There are 15 residues in the CDR3. CDR3 amino acids: CASSSTGKNVDEQFF. CDR3 in DNA: TGTGCCAGCAGCTCGACAGGGAAGAACGTCGATGAGCAGTTCTTC.

This clonotype was counted only a few times. The chain employs TRBV6-2 or TRBV6-3 and TRBJ1-5; D is unresolved. V dropped 6 bases and J dropped 0 bases, with 18 bases sitting between them. From germline, CDR1 is MNHEY and CDR2 SVGEGT. This CDR3 region has 17 residues. CDR3 loop: CASSLRRGQHSNQPQHF. DNA of the CDR3: TGTGCCAGCAGCCTTCGTAGAGGGCAACATAGCAATCAGCCCCAGCATTTT.

The chain recombines TRBV24-1 with TRBJ2-1; TRBD2 agrees at 10 bases. Germline V gene sequence: CDR1 KGHDR, CDR2 SFDVKD. V lost 1 base and J lost 8; bases outside the gene matches: 7. This CDR3 region has 16 residues. In nucleotides, the CDR3 is TGTGCCACCAGTGATTTCGAGCGGGGGGGCCGAGATGAGCAGTTCTTC. Encoded protein: CATSDFERGGRDEQFF.

This clonotype was picked up a small number of times. The V gene is TRBV20-1, the J gene TRBJ2-1, with 11 bases aligning to TRBD2. Germline V CDR1 and CDR2: DFQATT, SNEGSKA (reference sequence). J was trimmed by 3 bases and V by 3 bases; bases with no gene match: 4. The CDR3 has 15 amino acids. The CDR3 region is CSASPLAGGYNEQFF. In nucleotides, the CDR3 is TGCAGTGCTAGTCCCCTAGCGGGAGGCTACAATGAGCAGTTCTTC.

This clonotype showed up many times. This sequence joins TRBV27 and TRBJ2-7; possibly TRBD1 for D (8 bases). Germline assignment: CDR1 MNHEY and CDR2 SMNVEV (reference sequence). This CDR3 contains 14 residues. With 3 bases removed from V and 9 bases from J, the gap between germline ends came to 18 bases. The DNA for the CDR3 is TGTGCCAGCAGTTTGACAGGGGAGGGCCCCTCGCAGTACTTC. As protein: CASSLTGEGPSQYF.

The V gene is TRBV19, the J gene TRBJ2-5; D perhaps matches TRBD1 (6 bases). V was shortened by 4 bases and J by 1 base, with 13 bases between the two germline ends. Germline CDR1 reads LNHDA; CDR2 reads SQIVND (reference sequence). The CDR3 extends over 15 amino acids. In nucleotides, the CDR3 is TGTGCCAGTAGTACCTCGGGACAACCCCAAGAGACCCAGTACTTC. This sequence encodes CASSTSGQPQETQYF.

This chain connects TRBV30 to TRBJ1-1; D gene ambiguous. This CDR3 region has 14 residues. V was shortened by 1 base and J by 1 base, with 10 bases between the two germline ends. Germline V gene lookup returns CDR1 GTSNPN and CDR2 SVGIG (reference sequence). The CDR3 spells CAWSGQLRNTEAFF. In nucleotides, the CDR3 is TGTGCCTGGAGTGGCCAGCTTAGGAACACTGAAGCTTTCTTT.

The chain employs TRBV30 and TRBJ1-1; D unclear. Germline lookup yields CDR1 GTSNPN and CDR2 SVGIG (reference sequence). Between the trimmed V and J ends, which lost 7 bases and 6 bases, there was a span of 15 bases. The CDR3 has 12 residues. DNA of the CDR3: TGTGCCTTGTCCCTAGGGATCTCTGAAGCTTTCTTT. Encoded protein: CALSLGISEAFF. Variable domain in full (rest from reference TRBV30 and TRBJ1-1): SQTIHQWPATLVQPVGSPLSLECTVEGTSNPNLYWYRQAAGRGLQLLFYSVGIGQISSEVPQNLSASRPQDRQFILSSKKLLLSDSGFYLCALSLGISEAFFGQGTRLTVV.